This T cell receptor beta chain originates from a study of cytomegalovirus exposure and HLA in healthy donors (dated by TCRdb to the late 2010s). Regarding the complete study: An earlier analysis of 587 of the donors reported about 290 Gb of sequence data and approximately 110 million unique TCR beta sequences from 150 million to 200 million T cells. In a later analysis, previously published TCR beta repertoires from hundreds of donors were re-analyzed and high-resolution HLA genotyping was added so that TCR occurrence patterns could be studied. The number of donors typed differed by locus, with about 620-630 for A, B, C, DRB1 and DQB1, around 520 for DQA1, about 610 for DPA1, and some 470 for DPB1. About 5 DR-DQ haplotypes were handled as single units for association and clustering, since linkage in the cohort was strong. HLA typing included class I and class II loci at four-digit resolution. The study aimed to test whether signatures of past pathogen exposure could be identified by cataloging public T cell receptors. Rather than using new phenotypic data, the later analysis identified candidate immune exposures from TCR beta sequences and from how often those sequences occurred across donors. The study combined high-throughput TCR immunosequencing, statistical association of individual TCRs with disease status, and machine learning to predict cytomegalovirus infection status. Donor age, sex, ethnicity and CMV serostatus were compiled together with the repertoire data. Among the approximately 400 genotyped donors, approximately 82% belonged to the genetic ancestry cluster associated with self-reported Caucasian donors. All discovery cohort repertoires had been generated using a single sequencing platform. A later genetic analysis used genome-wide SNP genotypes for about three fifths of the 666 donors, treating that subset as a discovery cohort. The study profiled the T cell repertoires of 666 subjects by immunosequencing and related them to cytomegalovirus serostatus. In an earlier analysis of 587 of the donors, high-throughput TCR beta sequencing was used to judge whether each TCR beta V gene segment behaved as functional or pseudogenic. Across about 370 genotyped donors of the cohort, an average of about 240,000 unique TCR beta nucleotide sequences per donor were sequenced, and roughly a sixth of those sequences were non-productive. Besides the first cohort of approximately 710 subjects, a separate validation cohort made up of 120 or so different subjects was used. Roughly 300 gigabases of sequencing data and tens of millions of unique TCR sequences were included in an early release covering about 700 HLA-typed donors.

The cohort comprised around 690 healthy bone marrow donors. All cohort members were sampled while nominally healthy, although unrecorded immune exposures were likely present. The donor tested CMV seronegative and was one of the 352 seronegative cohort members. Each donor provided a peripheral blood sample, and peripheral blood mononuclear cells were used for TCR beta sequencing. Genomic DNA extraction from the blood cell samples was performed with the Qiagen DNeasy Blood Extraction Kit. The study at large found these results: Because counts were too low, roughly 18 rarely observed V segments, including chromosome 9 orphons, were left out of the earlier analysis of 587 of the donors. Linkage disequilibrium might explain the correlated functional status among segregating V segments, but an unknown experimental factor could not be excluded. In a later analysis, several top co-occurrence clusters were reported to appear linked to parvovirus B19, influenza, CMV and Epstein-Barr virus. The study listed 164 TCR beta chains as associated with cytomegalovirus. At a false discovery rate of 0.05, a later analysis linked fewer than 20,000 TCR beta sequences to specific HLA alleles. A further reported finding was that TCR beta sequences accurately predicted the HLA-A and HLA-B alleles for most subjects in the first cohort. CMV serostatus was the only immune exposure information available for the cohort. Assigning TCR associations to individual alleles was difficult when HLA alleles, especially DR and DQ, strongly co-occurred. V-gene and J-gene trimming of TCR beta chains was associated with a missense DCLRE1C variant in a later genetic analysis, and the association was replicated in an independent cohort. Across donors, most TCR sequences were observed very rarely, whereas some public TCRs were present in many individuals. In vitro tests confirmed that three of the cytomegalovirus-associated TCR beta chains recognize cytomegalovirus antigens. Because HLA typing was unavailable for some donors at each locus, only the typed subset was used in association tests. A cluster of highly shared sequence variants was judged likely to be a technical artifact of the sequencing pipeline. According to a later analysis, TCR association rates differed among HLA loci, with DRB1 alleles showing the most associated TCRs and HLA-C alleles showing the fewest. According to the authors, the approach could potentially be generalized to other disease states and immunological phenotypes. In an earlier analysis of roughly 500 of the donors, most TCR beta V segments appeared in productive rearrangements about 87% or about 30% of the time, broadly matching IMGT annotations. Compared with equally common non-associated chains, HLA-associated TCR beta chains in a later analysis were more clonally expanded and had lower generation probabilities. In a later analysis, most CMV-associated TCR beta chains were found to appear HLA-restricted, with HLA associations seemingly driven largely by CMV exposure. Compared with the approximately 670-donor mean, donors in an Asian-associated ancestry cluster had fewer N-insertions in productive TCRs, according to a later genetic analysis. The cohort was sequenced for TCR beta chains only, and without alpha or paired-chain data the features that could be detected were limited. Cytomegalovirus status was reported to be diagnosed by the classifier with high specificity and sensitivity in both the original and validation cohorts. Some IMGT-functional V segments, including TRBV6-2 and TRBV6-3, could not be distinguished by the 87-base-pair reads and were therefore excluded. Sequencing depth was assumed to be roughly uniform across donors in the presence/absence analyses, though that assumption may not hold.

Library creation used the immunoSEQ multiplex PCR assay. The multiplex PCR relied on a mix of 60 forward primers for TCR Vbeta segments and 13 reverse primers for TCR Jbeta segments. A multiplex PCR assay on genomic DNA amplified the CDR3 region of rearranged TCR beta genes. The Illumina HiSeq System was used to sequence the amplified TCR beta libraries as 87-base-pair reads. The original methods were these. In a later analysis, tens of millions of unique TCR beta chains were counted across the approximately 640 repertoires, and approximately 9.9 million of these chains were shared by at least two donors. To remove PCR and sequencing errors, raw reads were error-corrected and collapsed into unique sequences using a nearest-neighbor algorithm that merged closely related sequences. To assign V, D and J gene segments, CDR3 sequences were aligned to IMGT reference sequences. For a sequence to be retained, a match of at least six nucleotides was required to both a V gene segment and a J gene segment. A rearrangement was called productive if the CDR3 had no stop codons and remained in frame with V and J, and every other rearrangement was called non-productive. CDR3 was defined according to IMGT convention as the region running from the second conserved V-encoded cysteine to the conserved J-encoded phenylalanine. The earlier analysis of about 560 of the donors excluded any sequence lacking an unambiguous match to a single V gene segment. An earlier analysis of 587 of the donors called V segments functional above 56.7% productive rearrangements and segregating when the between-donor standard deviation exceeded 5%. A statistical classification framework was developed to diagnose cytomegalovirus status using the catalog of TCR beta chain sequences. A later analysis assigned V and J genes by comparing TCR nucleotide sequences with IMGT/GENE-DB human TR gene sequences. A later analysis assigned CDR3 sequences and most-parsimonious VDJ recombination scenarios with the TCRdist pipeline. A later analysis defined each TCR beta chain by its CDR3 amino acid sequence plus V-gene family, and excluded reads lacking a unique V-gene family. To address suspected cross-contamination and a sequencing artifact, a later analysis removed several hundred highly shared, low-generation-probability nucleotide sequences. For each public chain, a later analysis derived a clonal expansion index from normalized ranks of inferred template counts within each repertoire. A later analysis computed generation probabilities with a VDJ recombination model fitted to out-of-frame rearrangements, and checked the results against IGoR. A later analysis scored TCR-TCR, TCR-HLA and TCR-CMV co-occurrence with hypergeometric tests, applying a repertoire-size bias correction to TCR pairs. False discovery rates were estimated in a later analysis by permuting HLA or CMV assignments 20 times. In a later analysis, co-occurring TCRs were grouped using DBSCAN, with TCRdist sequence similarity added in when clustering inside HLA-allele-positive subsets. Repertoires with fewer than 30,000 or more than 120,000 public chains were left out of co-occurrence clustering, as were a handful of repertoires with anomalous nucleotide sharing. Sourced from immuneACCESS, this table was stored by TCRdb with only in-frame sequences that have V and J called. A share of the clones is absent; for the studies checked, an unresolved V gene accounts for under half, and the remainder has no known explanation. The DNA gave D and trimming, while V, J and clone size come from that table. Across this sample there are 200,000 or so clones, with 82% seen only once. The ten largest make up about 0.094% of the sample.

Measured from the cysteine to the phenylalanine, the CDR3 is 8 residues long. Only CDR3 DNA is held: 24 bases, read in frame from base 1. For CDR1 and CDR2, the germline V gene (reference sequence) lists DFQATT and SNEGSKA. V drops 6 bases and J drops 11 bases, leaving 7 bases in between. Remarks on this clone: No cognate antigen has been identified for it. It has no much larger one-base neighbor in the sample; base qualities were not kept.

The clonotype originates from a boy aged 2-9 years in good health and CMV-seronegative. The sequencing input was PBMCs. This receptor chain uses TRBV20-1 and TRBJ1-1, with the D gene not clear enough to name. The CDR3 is CSAPGAFF. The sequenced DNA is TGCAGTGCCCCGGGGGCTTTCTTT.